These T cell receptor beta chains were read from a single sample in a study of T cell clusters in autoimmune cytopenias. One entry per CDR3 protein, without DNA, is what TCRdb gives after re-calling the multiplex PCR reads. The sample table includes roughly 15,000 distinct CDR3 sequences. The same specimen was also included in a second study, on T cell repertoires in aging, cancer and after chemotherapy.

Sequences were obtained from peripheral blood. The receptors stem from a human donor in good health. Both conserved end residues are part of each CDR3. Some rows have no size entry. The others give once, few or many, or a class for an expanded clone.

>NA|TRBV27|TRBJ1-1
CASSSFGVGTEAFF
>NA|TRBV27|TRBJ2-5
CASSPARGETQYF
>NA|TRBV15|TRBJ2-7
CATSFSPGQGAEQYF
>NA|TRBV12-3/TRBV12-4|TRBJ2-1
CATIRGSYNEQFF
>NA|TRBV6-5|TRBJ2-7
CASSPPGLVGEQYF
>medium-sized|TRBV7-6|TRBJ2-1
CASSFRTSGGPSYNEQFF
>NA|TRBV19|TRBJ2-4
CASRPASSGQGYIQYF
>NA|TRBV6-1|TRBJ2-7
CASSEMGGEQYF
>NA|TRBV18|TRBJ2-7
CASSPPRGGEQYF
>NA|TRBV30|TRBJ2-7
CAWRDQPSSEQYF
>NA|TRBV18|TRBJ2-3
CASSITRAFTDTQYF
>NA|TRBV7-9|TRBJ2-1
CASERQREGYNEQFF
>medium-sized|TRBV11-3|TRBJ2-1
CASSRGTSGTNEQFF
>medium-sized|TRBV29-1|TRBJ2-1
CSVERDIVKDEQFF
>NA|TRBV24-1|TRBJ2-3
CATSGGTSEITDTQYF
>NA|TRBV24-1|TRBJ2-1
CATSELGQSSYNEQFF
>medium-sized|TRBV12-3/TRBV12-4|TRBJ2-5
CASSRQGAETQYF
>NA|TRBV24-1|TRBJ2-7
CATSDLSEGYEQYF
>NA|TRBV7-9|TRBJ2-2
CASSESGGNTGELFF
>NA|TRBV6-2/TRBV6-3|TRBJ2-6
CASSYPAAGANVLTF